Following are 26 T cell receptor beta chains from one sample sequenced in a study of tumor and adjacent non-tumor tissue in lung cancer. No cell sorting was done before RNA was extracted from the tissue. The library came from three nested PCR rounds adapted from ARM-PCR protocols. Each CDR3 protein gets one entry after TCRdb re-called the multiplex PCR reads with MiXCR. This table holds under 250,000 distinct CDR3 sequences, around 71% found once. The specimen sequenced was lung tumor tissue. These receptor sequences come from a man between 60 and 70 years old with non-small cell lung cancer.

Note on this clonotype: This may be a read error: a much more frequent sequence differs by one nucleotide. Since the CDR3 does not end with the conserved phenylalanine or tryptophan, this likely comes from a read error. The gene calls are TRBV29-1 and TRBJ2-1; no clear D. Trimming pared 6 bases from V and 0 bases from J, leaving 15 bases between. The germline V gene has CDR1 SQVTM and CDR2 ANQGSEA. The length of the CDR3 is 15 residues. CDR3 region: CSVNPTLSSYNEQFI. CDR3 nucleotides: TGCAGCGTGAACCCCACACTTAGCTCCTACAATGAGCAGTTCATC.

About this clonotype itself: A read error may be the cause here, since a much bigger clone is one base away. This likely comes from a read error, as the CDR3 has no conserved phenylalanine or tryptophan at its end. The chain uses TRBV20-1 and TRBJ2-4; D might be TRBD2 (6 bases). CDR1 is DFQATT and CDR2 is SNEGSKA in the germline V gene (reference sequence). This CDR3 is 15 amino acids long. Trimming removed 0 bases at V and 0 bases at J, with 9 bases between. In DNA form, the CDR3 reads TGCAGTGCTAGAGATCAGGGACTAGCCAAAAACATTCAGTACTTA. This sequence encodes CSARDQGLAKNIQYL.

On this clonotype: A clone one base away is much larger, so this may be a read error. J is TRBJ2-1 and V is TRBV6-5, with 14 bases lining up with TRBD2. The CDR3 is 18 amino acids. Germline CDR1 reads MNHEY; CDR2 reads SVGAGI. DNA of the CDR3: TGTGCCATCAGTTACCGGACTAGCGGGGGGCCTAAGTACAATGAGCAGTTCTTC. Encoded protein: CAISYRTSGGPKYNEQFF.

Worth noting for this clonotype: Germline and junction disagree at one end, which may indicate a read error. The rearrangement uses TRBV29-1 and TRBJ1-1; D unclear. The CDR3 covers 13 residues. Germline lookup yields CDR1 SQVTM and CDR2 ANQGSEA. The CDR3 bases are TGCAGCGTTTTTCCCAGGACCAACACTGAAACTTTCTTT. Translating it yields CSVFPRTNTETFF. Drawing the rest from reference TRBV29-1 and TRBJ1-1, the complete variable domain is SAVISQKPSRDICQRGTSLTIQCQVDSQVTMMFWYRQQPGQSLTLIATANQGSEATYESGFVIDKFPISRPNLTFSTLTVSNMSPEDSSIYLCSVFPRTNTETFFGQGTRLTVV.

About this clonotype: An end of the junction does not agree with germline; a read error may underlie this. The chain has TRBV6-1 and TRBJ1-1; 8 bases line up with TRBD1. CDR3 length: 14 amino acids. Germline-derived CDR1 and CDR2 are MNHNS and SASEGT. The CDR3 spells CASCERDRGTEAFF. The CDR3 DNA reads TGTGCCAGCTGTGAACGAGACAGGGGCACTGAAGCTTTCTTT.

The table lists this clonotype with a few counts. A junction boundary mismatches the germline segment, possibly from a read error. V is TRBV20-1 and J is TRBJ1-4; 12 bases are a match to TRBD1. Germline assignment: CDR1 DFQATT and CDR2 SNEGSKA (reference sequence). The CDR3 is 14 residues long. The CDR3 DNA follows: TGCAGTGCTAGAGAGGGACAGGGGGCACAAAAACTGTCTTTT. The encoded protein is CSAREGQGAQKLSF.

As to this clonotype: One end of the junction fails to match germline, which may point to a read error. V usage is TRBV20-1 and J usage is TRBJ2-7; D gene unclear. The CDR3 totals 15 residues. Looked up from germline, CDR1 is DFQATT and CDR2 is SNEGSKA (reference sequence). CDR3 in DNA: TGCAGTGCTAGAGATAGGGCTAAAATCCACTACGATCAGTACTTC. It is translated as CSARDRAKIHYDQYF.

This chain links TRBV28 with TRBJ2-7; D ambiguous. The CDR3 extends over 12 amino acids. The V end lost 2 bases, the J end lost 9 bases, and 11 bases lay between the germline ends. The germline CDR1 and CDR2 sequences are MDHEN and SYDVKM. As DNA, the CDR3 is TGTGCCAGCAGTTTACTCCCCGGCGTGCAGTACTTC. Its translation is CASSLLPGVQYF.

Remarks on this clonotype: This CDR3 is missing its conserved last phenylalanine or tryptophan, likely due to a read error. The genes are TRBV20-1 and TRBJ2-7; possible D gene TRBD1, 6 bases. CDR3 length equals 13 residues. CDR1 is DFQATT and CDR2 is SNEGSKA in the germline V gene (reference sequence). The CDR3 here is CSENGQLSYEQYL. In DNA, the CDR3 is TGCAGCGAAAATGGACAGCTCTCCTACGAGCAGTACTTA.

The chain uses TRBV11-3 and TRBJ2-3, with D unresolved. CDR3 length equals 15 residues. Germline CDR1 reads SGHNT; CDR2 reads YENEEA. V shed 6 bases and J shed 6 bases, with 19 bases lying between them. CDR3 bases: TGTGCCAGCAGTTTCGTGATGGTGGCGAGGGATACGCAGTATTTT. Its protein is CASSFVMVARDTQYF. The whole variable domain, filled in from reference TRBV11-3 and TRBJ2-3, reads EAGVVQSPRYKIIEKKQPVAFWCNPISGHNTLYWYLQNLGQGPELLIRYENEEAVDDSQLPKDRFSAERLKGVDSTLKIQPAELGDSAVYLCASSFVMVARDTQYFGPGTRLTVL.

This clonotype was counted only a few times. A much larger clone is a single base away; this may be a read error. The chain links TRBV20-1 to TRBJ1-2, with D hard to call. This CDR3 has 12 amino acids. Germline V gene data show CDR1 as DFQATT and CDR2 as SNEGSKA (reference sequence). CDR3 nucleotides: TGCAGGCCAAAGGGAGCTAACTGTGGCTACACCTTC. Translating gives CRPKGANCGYTF.

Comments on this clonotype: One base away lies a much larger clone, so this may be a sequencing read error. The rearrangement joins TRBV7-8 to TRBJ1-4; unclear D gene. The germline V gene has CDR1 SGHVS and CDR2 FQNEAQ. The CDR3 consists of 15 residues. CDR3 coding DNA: TGTGCCAGCAGCTTAGGGGGTGCAACTAATGATAAACTGTTTTTT. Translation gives CASSLGGATNDKLFF.

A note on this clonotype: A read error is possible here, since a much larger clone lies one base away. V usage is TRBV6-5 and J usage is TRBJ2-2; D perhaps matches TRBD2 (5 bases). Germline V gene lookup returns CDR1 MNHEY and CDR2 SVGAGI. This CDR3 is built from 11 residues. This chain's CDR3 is CASSYSGELLF. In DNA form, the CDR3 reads TGTGCCAGCAGTTATTCCGGGGAGCTGTTATTT.

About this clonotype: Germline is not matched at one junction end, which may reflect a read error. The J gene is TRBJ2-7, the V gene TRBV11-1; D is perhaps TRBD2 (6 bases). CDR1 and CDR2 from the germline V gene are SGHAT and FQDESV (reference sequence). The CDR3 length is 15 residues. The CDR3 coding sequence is TGTGCCAACAGCTTACAGTACGGGAGTTCCTACGAGCAGTACTTC. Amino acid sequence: CANSLQYGSSYEQYF.

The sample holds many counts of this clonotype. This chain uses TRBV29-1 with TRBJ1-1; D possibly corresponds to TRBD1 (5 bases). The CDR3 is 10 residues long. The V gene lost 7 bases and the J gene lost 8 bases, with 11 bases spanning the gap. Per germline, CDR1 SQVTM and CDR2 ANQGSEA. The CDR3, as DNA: TGCAGCGCCGGACAATGGGAAGCTTTCTTT. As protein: CSAGQWEAFF.

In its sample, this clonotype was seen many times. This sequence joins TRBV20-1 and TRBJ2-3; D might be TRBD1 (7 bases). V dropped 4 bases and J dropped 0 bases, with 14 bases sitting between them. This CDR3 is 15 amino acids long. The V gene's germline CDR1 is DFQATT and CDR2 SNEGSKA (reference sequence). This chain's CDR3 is CSAKDAGQSTDTQYF. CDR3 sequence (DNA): TGCAGTGCTAAGGACGCGGGACAGAGCACAGATACGCAGTATTTT.

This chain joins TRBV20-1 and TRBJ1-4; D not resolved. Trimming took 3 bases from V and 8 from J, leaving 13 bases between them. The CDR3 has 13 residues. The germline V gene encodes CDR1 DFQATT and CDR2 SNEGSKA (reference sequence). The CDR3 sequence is CSASPWQPEKLFF. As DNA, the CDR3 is TGCAGTGCTAGCCCATGGCAACCCGAAAAACTGTTTTTT.

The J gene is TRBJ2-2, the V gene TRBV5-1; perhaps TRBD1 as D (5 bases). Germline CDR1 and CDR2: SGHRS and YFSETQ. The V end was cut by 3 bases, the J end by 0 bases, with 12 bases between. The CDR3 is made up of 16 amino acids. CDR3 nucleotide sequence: TGCGCCAGCAGCTCCGACAGCCTTACGAACACCGGGGAGCTGTTTTTT. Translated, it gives CASSSDSLTNTGELFF. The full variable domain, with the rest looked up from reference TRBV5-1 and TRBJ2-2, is KAGVTQTPRYLIKTRGQQVTLSCSPISGHRSVSWYQQTPGQGLQFLFEYFSETQRNKGNFPGRFSGRQFSNSRSEMNVSTLELGDSALYLCASSSDSLTNTGELFFGEGSRLTVL.

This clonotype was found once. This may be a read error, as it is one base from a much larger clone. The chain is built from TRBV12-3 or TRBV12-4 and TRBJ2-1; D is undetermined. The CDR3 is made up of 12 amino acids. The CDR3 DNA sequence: TGTGCCAGCGGTTTAAATAGCAATGAGCAGTTCTTC. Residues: CASGLNSNEQFF.

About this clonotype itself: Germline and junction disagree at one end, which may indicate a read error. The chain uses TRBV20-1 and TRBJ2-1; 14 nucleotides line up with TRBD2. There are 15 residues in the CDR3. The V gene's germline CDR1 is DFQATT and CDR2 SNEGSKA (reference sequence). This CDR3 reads CSARYGLAGGNEESF. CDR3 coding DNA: TGCAGTGCTAGATATGGACTAGCGGGGGGCAATGAGGAGTCCTTC.

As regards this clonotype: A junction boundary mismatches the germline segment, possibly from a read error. CDR3 loop: CVSSTRRGRGDEQFF. DNA for the CDR3: TGTGTCAGCAGTACTAGGAGGGGCAGAGGGGATGAGCAGTTCTTC. V usage is TRBV6-2 or TRBV6-3 and J usage is TRBJ2-1; tentatively, D is TRBD2 (6 bases). The CDR3 covers 15 residues. CDR1 and CDR2 (germline): MNHEY, SVGEGT.

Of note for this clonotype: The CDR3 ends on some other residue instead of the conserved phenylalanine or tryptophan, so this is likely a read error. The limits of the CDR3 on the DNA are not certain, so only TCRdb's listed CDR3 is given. The CDR3: CSVHYRGPEALI. The rearrangement joins TRBV29-1 to TRBJ1-1; the table assigns TRBD1, which was not confirmed against the DNA. Counting both end residues, the CDR3 totals 12 amino acids. The germline V gene encodes CDR1 SQVTM and CDR2 ANQGSEA.

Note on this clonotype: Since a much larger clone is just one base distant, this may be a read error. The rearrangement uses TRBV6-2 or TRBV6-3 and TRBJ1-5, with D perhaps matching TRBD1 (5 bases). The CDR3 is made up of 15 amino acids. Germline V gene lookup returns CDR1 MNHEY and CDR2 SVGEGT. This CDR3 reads CASSGRGTPGQPRHF. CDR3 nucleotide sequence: TGTGCCAGCAGTGGTCGAGGGACCCCCGGTCAGCCCCGGCATTTT.

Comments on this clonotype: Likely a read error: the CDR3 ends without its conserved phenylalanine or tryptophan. CDR3 DNA sequence: TGTGCCAGCAGCTTGGTGTGGGGTGAAGCTTTCTTA. Translation: CASSLVWGEAFL. The rearrangement uses TRBV5-6 and TRBJ1-1, with D unresolved. The V end was cut by 0 bases, the J end by 7 bases, with 7 bases between. CDR3 length: 12 amino acids. Germline V gene lookup returns CDR1 SGHDT and CDR2 YYEEEE.

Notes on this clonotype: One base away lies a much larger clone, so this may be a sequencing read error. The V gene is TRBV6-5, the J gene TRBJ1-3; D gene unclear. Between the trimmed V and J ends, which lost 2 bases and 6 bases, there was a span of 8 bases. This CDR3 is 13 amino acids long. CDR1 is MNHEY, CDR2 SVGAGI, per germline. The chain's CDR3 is CASSYHSQNTIYF. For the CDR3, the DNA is TGTGCCAGCAGTTACCACAGCCAAAACACCATATATTTT.

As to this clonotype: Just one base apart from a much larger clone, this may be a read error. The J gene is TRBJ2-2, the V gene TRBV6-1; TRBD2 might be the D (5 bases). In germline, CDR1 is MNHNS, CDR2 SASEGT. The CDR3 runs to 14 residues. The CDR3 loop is CTSRMGVNTGELFF. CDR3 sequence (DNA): TGTACCAGCCGTATGGGAGTGAACACCGGGGAGCTGTTTTTT.